This T cell receptor beta chain was recovered during a study of cytomegalovirus exposure and HLA in healthy donors. The CDR3 is made up of 17 amino acids. V gave up 1 base and J gave up 8 bases, with 21 bases separating them. Germline CDR1 and CDR2: SGHVS and FNYEAQ. Remarks on this clone: Its antigen is still unknown.

Primers included in the PCR were 60 Vbeta and 13 Jbeta primers. Profiling relied on immunoSEQ multiplex PCR, and the TCRdb table lists in-frame clones only, not all of them. The repertoire consists of over 130,000 clones, with under 75% occurring once and the leading ten covering roughly 7%. Study results and limitations: Productive rates of about 87% or about 30% were seen for most TCR beta V segments in an earlier analysis.

The TCR comes from an older woman in good health and CMV-seropositive. The sample consisted of PBMCs. The chain recombines TRBV7-6 with TRBJ2-1; possibly TRBD2 for D (6 bases). CDR3 nucleotides: TGTGCCAGCAGCTTAGGGTCTACGGGAGAGATGATAGATGAGCAGTTCTTC. Protein: CASSLGSTGEMIDEQFF.